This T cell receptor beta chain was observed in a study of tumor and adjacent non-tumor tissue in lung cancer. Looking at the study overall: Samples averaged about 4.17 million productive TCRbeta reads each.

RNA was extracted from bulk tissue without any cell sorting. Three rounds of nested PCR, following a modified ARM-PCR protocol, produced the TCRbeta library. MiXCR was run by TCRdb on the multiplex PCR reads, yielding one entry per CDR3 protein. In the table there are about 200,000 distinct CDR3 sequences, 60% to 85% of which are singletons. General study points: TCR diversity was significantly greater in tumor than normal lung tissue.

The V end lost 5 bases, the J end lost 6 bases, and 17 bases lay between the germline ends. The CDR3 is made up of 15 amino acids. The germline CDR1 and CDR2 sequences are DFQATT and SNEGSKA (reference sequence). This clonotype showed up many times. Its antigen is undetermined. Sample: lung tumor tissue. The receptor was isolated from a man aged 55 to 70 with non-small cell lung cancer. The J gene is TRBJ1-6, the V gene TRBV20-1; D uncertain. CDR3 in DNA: TGCAGTGCTTCTACCCCACGGGGAGCTAATTCACCCCTCCACTTT. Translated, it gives CSASTPRGANSPLHF.